Below are 11 T cell receptor beta chains sequenced from a single sample in a study of T cell clonotyping in hematopoietic cell transplantation. Indicated time point: recipient sample about 28 days before transplant, after cytoreduction. The repertoire was sequenced with immunoSEQ multiplex PCR; TCRdb's copy has only in-frame clones and lacks some. This table has roughly 6,000 clones, around 80% appearing once. This specimen was peripheral blood mononuclear cells, taken before stem cell transplant. The receptor set was obtained from a woman between 50 and 59 years old with acute myeloid leukemia. Some clones in this sample may be carry-over from other donors' samples.

This clone appeared a few times. The CDR3 protein is CSVEGTSGYGVQYF. The CDR3 DNA reads TGCAGCGTTGAAGGGACTAGCGGCTATGGGGTTCAGTACTTC. The rearrangement links TRBV29-1 to TRBJ2-4; 10 bases map to TRBD2. Germline V gives CDR1 SQVTM, CDR2 ANQGSEA. This CDR3 region has 14 residues. V lost 1 base and J lost 11; bases outside the gene matches: 8.

This clone rates as large. The V gene is TRBV5-1, the J gene TRBJ1-4; D is undetermined. Germline V CDR1 and CDR2: SGHRS, YFSETQ. Trimming stripped 0 bases from V and 1 base from J, with 13 bases between. This CDR3 is built from 17 residues. The CDR3 loop reads CASSLGAAGGTNEKLFF. The CDR3 region has the DNA TGCGCCAGCAGCTTGGGGGCCGCCGGCGGAACTAATGAAAAACTGTTTTTT.

The chain links TRBV6-5 to TRBJ1-1; weak D call: TRBD1 (6 bases). Deletions cut 5 bases from V and 1 base from J, with 8 bases between. CDR1 is MNHEY, CDR2 SVGAGI, per germline. The CDR3 extends over 13 amino acids. The CDR3 DNA is TGTGCCAGCAGTGCGGGACAGAACACTGAAGCTTTCTTT. Its protein is CASSAGQNTEAFF.

The genes are TRBV5-5 and TRBJ1-5; a possible D gene is TRBD1 (6 bases). This CDR3 region has 15 residues. The V gene's germline CDR1 is SGHKS and CDR2 YYEKEE (reference sequence). V lost 1 base and J 4 bases, leaving 12 bases between the germline ends. CDR3 DNA sequence: TGTGCCAGCAGCTTGACGGGCCAGGGGAATCAGCCCCAGCATTTT. Translation gives CASSLTGQGNQPQHF.

This clone was counted between two and nine times. The rearrangement links TRBV30 to TRBJ1-5; possibly TRBD1 for D (6 bases). Germline V lookup: CDR1 GTSNPN, CDR2 SVGIG (reference sequence). The CDR3 spans 13 residues. V lost 6 bases and J 11 bases, leaving 20 bases between the germline ends. The CDR3 DNA reads as TGTGCCTGTCAATATGGGGGTCCAGGGGCCCAGCATTTT. It translates to CACQYGGPGAQHF.

This clone was seen a single time. V gene TRBV5-1 combines with J gene TRBJ2-2; tentatively, D is TRBD2 (5 bases). CDR1 is SGHRS and CDR2 is YFSETQ in the germline V gene. CDR3 length: 15 amino acids. Trimming removed 5 bases at V and 3 bases at J, with 14 bases between. CDR3 amino acids: CASSLIGRDTGELFF. DNA for the CDR3: TGCGCCAGCAGTTTAATTGGGAGAGACACCGGGGAGCTGTTTTTT.

This rearrangement joins TRBV6-1 to TRBJ2-7; D may be TRBD2 (6 bases). Trimming removed 2 bases from V and 3 bases from J, with 14 bases in between. CDR1 and CDR2 from the germline V gene are MNHNS and SASEGT. The CDR3 is 15 amino acids. In DNA, the CDR3 is TGTGCCAGCAGTGAATTCTTGGAGGGCGGCTACGAGCAGTACTTC. Translated, it gives CASSEFLEGGYEQYF.

V is TRBV6-1 and J is TRBJ2-3; 15 bases map to TRBD2. The CDR3 is 17 amino acids. Germline lookup yields CDR1 MNHNS and CDR2 SASEGT. The ends lost 4 bases at V and 6 bases at J; junction bases unmatched: 8. The chain's CDR3 is CASSGGRTSGGADTQYF. Written as DNA, the CDR3 is TGTGCCAGCAGTGGGGGCCGGACTAGCGGGGGGGCGGATACGCAGTATTTT.

This chain uses TRBV4-3 with TRBJ2-3; 12 bases map to TRBD2. This CDR3 has 17 amino acids. Germline values: CDR1 LGHNA, CDR2 YSLEER. V lost 4 bases to trimming and J lost 2 bases; unmatched junction nucleotides: 7. CDR3 bases: TGCGCCAGCAGCCCGTTACTAGCGGGAGGTTTCACAGATACGCAGTATTTT. It yields the protein CASSPLLAGGFTDTQYF.

This clone showed up just a few times. This chain links TRBV10-3 with TRBJ2-5, with 9 bases aligning to TRBD1. Trimming took 10 bases from V and 6 from J; bases not matched to a gene: 15. The CDR3 sequence is 15 residues long. Germline V gene sequence: CDR1 ENHRY, CDR2 SYGVKD. CDR3 sequence reads: CATNPSGDRAKTQYF. The CDR3 coding sequence is TGTGCCACCAACCCGTCAGGGGACAGGGCAAAGACCCAGTACTTC.

CDR3 protein: CASSPYRGLTYEQYF. The CDR3, as DNA: TGTGCCAGCAGCCCGTACAGGGGGCTTACCTACGAGCAGTACTTC. V is TRBV9 and J is TRBJ2-7, with 9 bases aligning to TRBD1. The CDR3 totals 15 residues. V shed 4 bases, J shed 2 bases, and the junction held 7 bases outside the gene matches. CDR1 and CDR2 (germline): SGDLS, YYNGEE. Combining the CDR3 with reference TRBV9 and TRBJ2-7 gives the whole variable domain DSGVTQTPKHLITATGQRVTLRCSPRSGDLSVYWYQQSLDQGLQFLIQYYNGEERAKGNILERFSAQQFPDLHSELNLSSLELGDSALYFCASSPYRGLTYEQYFGPGTRLTVT.